These 3 T cell receptor beta chains were sequenced from one sample in a study of CD8+ T cells in alopecia areata. TCR sequencing used cDNA made by reverse transcription of extracted RNA. The repertoire was sequenced with immunoSEQ multiplex PCR; TCRdb's copy has only in-frame clones and lacks some. This sample has more than 9,500 clones, with 57% found just once. In alopecia areata patients, both lesional scalp punch biopsies and peripheral blood were collected. The material sequenced was skin. The receptors shown here come from a human donor with alopecia areata.

This chain connects TRBV7-2 to TRBJ2-7; D not resolved. V lost 5 bases and J 1 base, leaving 12 bases between the germline ends. The CDR3 spans 14 residues. CDR1 is SGHTA, CDR2 FQGNSA, per germline. In DNA form, the CDR3 reads TGTGCCAGCAGCGCGCCAGGATTATCCTACGAGCAGTACTTC. It codes for CASSAPGLSYEQYF.

The chain combines TRBV27 with TRBJ1-1; D remains unclear. There are 13 residues in the CDR3. V was trimmed by 3 bases and J by 4 bases, leaving 9 bases between them. Germline CDR1 MNHEY, CDR2 SMNVEV (reference sequence). CDR3 DNA: TGTGCCAGCAGTTTGCGGGTGAGCACTGAAGCTTTCTTT. Protein product: CASSLRVSTEAFF.

This clone was counted only a few times. The V gene is TRBV29-1, the J gene TRBJ2-3; TRBD1 matches 9 bases. Germline CDR1 is SQVTM and CDR2 is ANQGSEA. CDR3 length: 15 residues. The J segment lost 4 bases and the V segment lost 3 bases, leaving 8 bases of the junction unmatched. CDR3 region: CSVEIVDRGADTQYF. The CDR3 DNA is TGCAGCGTTGAGATAGTGGACAGGGGTGCAGATACGCAGTATTTT.